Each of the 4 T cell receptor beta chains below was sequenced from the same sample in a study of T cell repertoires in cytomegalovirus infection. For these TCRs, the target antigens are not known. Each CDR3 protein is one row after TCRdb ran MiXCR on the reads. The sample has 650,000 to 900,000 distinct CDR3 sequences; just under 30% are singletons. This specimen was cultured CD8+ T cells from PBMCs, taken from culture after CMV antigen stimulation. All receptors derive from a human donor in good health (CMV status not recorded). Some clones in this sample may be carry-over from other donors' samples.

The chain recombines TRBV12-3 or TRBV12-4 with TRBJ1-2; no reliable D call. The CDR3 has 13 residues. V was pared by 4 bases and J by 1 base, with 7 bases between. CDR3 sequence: CASSYGINYGYTF. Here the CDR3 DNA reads TGTGCCAGCAGTTACGGCATTAACTATGGCTACACCTTC.

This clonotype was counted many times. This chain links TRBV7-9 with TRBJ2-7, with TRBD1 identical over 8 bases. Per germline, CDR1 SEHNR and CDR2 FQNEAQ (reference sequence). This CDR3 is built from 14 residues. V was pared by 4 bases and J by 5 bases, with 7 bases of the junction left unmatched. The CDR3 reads CASSSGQGGNEQYV. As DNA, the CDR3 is TGTGCCAGCAGCTCCGGACAGGGTGGGAACGAGCAGTACGTC.

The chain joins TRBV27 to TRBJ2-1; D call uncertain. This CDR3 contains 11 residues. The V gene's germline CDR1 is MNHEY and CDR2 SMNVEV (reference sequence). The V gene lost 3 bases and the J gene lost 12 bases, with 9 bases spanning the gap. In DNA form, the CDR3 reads TGTGCCAGCAGTTTCGGAGTGGGGCAGTTCTTC. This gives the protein CASSFGVGQFF.

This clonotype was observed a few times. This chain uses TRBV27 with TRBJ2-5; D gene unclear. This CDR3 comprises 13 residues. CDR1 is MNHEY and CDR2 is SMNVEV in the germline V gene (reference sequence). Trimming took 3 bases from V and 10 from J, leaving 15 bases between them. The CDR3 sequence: CASSFAGALDQYF. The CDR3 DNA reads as TGTGCCAGCAGTTTTGCTGGAGCTTTGGACCAGTACTTC.